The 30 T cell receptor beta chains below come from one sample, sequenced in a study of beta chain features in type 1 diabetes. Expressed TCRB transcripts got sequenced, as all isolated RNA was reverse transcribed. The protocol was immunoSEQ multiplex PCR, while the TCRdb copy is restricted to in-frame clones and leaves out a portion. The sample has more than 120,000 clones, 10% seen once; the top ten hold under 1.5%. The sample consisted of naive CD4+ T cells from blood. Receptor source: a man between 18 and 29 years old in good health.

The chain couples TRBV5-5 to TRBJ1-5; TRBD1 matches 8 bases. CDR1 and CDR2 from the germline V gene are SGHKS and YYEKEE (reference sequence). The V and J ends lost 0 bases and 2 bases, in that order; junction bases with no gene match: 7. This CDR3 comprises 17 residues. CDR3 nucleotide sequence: TGTGCCAGCAGCTTGGTCCCGGACAGGGTAGGCAATCAGCCCCAGCATTTT. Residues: CASSLVPDRVGNQPQHF.

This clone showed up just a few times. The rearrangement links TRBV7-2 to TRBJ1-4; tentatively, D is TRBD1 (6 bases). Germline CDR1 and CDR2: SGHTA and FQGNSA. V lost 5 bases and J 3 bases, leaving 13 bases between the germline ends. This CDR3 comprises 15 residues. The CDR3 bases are TGTGCCAGCAGCCCGTGGGGGCAGCCTAATGAAAAACTGTTTTTT. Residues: CASSPWGQPNEKLFF.

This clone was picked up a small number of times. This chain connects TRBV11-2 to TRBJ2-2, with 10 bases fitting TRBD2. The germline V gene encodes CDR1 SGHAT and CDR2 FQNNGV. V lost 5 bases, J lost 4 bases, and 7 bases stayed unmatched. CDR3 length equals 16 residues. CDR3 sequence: CASSPSGGAVTGELFF. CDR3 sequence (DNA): TGTGCCAGCAGCCCAAGCGGGGGGGCCGTCACCGGGGAGCTGTTTTTT. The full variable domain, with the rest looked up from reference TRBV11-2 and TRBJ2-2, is EAGVAQSPRYKIIEKRQSVAFWCNPISGHATLYWYQQILGQGPKLLIQFQNNGVVDDSQLPKDRFSAERLKGVDSTLKIQPAKLEDSAVYLCASSPSGGAVTGELFFGEGSRLTVL.

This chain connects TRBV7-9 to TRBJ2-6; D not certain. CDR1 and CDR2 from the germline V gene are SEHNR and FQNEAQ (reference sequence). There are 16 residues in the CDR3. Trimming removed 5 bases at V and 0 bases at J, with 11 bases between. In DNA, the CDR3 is TGTGCCAGCAGCGACTTCAGAGACTCTGGGGCCAACGTCCTGACTTTC. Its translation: CASSDFRDSGANVLTF.

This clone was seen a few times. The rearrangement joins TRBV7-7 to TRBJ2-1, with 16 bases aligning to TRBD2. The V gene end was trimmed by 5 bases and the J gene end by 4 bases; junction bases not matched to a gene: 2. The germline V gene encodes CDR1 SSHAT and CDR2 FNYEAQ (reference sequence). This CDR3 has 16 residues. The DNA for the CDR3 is TGTGCCAGCAGCCAGGGACTAGCGGGGGGGTACAATGAGCAGTTCTTC. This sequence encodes CASSQGLAGGYNEQFF.

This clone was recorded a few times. The CDR3 region has the DNA TGTGCCAGCAGCTTAGGGACAATCAGCGGCTACACCTTC. Its translation is CASSLGTISGYTF. V usage is TRBV7-2 and J usage is TRBJ1-2; D is possibly TRBD1 (5 bases). The V end lost 1 base, the J end lost 8 bases, and 11 bases lay between the germline ends. CDR1 is SGHTA and CDR2 is FQGNSA in the germline V gene. CDR3 length: 13 residues. Full variable domain (rest looked up from reference TRBV7-2 and TRBJ1-2): GAGVSQSPSNKVTEKGKDVELRCDPISGHTALYWYRQSLGQGLEFLIYFQGNSAPDKSGLPSDRFSAERTGGSVSTLTIQRTQQEDSAVYLCASSLGTISGYTFGSGTRLTVV.

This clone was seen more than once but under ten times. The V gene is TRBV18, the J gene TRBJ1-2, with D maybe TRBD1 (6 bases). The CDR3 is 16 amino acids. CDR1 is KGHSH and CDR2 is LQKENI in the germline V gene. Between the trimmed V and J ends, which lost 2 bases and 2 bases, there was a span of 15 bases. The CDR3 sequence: CASSPEQGSGNYGYTF. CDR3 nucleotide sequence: TGTGCCAGCTCACCAGAACAGGGATCTGGGAACTATGGCTACACCTTC.

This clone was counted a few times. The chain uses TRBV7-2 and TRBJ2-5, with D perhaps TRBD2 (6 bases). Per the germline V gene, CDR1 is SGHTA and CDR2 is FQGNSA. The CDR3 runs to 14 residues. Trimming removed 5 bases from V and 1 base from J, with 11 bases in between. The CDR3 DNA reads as TGTGCCAGCAGCGCCAGGGACTTCCAAGAGACCCAGTACTTC. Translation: CASSARDFQETQYF.

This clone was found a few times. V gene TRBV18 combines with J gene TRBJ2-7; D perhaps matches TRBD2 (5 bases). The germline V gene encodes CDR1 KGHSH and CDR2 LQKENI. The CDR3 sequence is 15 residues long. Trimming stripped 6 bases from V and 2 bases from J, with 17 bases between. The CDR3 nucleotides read TGTGCCAGCTCGCCGGGGTCGGGCCCAACCTACGAGCAGTACTTC. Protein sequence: CASSPGSGPTYEQYF.

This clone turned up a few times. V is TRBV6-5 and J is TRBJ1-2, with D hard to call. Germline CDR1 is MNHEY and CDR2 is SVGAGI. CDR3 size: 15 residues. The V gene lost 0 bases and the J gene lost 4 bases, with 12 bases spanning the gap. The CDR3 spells CASSYSSNGVYGYTF. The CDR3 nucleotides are TGTGCCAGCAGTTACTCCTCAAACGGAGTCTATGGCTACACCTTC.

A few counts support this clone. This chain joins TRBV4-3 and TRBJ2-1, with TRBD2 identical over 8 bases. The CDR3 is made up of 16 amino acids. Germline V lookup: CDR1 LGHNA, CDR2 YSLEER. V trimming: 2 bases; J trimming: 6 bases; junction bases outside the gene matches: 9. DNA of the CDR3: TGCGCCAGCAGCCAATATGCGGGGGGCCTCGGCAATGAGCAGTTCTTC. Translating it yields CASSQYAGGLGNEQFF.

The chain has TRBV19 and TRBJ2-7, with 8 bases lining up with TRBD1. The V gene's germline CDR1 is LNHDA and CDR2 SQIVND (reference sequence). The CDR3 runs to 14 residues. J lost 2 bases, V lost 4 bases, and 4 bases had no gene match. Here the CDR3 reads CASSTLDRAYEQYF. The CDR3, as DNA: TGTGCCAGTAGTACCCTGGACAGGGCCTACGAGCAGTACTTC.

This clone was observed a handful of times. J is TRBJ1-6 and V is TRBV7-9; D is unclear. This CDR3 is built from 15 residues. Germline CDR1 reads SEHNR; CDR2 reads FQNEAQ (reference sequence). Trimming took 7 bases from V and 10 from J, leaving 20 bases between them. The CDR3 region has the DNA TGTGCCAGCAAACTAATGAGCGGAGTCGGGTCACCCCTCCACTTT. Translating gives CASKLMSGVGSPLHF.

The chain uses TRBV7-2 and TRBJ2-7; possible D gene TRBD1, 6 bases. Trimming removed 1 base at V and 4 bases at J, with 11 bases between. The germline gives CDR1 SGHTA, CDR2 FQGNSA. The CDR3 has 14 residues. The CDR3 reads CASSLEQGLYEQYF. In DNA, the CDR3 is TGTGCCAGCAGCTTAGAACAGGGCCTATACGAGCAGTACTTC.

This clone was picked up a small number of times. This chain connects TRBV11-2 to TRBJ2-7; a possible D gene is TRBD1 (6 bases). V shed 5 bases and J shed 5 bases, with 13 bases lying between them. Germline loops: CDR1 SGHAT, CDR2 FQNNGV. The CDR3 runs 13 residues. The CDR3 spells CASSQDSYHEQYF. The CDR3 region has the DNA TGTGCCAGCAGCCAGGACAGCTACCACGAGCAGTACTTC.

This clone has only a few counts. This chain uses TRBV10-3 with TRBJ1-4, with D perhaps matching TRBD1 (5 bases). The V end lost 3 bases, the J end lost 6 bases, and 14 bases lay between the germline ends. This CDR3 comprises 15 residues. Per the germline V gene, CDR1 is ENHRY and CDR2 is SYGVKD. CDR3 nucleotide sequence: TGTGCCATCAGTGAAGGGCAGGGCCGGGATGAAAAACTGTTTTTT. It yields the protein CAISEGQGRDEKLFF.

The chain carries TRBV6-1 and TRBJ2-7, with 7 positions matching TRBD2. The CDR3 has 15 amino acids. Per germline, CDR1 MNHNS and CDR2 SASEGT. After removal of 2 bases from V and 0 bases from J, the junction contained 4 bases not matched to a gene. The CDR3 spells CASSELWTSSYEQYF. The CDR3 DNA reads TGTGCCAGCAGTGAACTTTGGACTAGCTCCTACGAGCAGTACTTC.

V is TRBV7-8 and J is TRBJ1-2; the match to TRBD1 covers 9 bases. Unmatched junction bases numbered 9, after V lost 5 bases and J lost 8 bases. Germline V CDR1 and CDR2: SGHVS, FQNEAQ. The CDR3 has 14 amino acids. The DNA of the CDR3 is TGTGCCAGCAGCCCGGTTGGGACAGGGTTCGGCTACACCTTC. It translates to CASSPVGTGFGYTF.

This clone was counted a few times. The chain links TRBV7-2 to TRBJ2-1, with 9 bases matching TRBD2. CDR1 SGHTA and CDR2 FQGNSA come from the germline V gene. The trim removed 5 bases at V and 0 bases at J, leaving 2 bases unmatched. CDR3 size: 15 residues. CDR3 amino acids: CASSAGGSSYNEQFF. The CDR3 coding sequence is TGTGCCAGCAGCGCGGGGGGGAGCTCCTACAATGAGCAGTTCTTC.

The CDR3 here is CASSFSGGAGEQYF. The CDR3 DNA sequence: TGTGCCAGCAGTTTTAGCGGGGGGGCCGGGGAGCAGTACTTC. V gene TRBV27 combines with J gene TRBJ2-7, with 11 positions matching TRBD2. The trim removed 3 bases at V and 7 bases at J, leaving 5 bases unmatched. CDR1 and CDR2 from the germline V gene are MNHEY and SMNVEV (reference sequence). The CDR3 extends over 14 amino acids.

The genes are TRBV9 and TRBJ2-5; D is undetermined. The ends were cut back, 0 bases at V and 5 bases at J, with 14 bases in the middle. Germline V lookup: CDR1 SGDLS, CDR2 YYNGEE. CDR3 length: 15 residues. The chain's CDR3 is CASSVGGLRGETQYF. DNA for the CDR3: TGTGCCAGCAGCGTAGGCGGCCTTCGTGGTGAGACCCAGTACTTC.

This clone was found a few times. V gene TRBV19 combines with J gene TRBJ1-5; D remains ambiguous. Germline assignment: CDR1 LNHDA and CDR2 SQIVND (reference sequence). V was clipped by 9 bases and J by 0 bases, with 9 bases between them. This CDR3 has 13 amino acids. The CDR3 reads CASAGFSNQPQHF. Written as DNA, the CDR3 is TGTGCCAGCGCGGGGTTTAGCAATCAGCCCCAGCATTTT. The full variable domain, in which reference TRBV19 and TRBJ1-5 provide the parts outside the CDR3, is DGGITQSPKYLFRKEGQNVTLSCEQNLNHDAMYWYRQDPGQGLRLIYYSQIVNDFQKGDIAEGYSVSREKKESFPLTVTSAQKNPTAFYLCASAGFSNQPQHFGDGTRLSIL.

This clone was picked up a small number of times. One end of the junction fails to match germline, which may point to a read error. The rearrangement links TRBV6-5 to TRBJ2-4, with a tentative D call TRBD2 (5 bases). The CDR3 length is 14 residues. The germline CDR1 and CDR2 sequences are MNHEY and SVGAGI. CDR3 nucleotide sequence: TGTGCCATCAGTGCCGGACTAGCCAAAAACATTCAGTACTTC. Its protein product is CAISAGLAKNIQYF.

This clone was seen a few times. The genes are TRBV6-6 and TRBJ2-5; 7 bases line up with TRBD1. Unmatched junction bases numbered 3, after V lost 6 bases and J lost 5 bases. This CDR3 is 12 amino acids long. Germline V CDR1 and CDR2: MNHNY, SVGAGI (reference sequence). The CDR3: CASSRQGETQYF. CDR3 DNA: TGTGCCAGCAGCCGACAGGGTGAGACCCAGTACTTC.

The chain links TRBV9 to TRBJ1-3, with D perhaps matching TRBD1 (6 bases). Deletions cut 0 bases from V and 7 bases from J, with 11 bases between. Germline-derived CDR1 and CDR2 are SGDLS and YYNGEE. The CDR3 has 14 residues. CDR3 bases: TGTGCCAGCAGCGTAGGGGGAGGGGGGAACACCATATATTTT. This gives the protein CASSVGGGGNTIYF.

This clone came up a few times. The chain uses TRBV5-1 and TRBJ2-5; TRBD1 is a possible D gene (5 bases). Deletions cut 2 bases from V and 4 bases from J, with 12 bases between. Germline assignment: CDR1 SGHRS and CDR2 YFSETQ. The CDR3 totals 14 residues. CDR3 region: CASSFPDSSETQYF. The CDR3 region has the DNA TGCGCCAGCAGCTTCCCAGACAGTTCAGAGACCCAGTACTTC.

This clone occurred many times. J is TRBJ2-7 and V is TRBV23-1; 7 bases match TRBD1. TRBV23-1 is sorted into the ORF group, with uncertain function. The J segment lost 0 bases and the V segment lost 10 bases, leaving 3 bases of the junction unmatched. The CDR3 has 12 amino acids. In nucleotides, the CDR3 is TGCGCCACCAAGGGGGCCTCCTACGAGCAGTACTTC. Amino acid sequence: CATKGASYEQYF.

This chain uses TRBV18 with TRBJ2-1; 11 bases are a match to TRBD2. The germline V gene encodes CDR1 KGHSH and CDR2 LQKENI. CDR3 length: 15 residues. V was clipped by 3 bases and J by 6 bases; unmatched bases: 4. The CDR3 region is CASSPRLAGGNEQFF. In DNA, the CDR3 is TGTGCCAGCTCACCCCGGCTAGCGGGGGGCAATGAGCAGTTCTTC.

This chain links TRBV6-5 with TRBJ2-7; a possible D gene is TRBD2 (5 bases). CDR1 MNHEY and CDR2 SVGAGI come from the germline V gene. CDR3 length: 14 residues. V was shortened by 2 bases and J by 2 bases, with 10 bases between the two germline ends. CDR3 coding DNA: TGTGCCAGCAGTTACGAGGGTTACCCCTACGAGCAGTACTTC. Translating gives CASSYEGYPYEQYF.

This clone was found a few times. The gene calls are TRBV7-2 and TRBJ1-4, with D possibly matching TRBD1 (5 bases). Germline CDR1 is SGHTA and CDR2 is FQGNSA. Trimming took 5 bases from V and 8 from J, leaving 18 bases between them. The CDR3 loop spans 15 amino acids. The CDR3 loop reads CASSHSGGIQEKLFF. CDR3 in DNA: TGTGCCAGCAGCCACTCCGGGGGGATACAGGAAAAACTGTTTTTT.